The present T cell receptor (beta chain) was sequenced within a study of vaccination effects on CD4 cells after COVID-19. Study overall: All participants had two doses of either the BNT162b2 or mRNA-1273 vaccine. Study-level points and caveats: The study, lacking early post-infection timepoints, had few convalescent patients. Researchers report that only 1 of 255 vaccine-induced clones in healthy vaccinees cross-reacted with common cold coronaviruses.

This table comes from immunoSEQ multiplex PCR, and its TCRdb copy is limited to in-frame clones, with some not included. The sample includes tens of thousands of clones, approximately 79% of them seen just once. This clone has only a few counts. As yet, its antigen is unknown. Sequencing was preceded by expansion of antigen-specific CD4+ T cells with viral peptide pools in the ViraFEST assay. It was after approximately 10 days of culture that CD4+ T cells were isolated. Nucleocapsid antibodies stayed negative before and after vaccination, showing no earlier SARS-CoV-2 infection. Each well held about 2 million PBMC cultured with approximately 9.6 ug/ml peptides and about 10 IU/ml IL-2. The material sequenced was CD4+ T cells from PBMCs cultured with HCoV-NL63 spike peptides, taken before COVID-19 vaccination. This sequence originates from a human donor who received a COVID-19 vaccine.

CDR3 region: CASSDRGNQPQHF. CDR3 DNA: TGTGCCAGTAGCGACAGGGGCAATCAGCCCCAGCATTTT. The rearrangement links TRBV19 to TRBJ1-5; TRBD1 aligns across 7 bases. The germline CDR1 and CDR2 sequences are LNHDA and SQIVND (reference sequence). V shed 6 bases and J 2 bases; nucleotides not matched to a gene: 1. The CDR3 contains 13 residues. Looking up the rest from reference TRBV19 and TRBJ1-5 gives the full variable domain: DGGITQSPKYLFRKEGQNVTLSCEQNLNHDAMYWYRQDPGQGLRLIYYSQIVNDFQKGDIAEGYSVSREKKESFPLTVTSAQKNPTAFYLCASSDRGNQPQHFGDGTRLSIL.